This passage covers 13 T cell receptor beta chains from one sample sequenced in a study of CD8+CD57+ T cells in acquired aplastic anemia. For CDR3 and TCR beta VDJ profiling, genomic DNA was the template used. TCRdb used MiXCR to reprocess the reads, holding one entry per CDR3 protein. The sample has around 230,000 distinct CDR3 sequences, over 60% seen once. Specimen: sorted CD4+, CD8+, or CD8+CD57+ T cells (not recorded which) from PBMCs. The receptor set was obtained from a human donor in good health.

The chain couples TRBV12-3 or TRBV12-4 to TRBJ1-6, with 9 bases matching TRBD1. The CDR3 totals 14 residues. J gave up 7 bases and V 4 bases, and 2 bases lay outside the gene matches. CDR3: CASSYRGRNSPLHF. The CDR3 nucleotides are TGTGCCAGCAGTTACAGGGGGCGCAATTCACCCCTCCACTTT.

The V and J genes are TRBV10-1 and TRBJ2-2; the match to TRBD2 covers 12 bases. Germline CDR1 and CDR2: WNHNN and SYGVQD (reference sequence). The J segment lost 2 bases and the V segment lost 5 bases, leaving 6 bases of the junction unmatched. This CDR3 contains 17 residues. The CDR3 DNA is TGCGCCAGCAGTCGCACCGGACTAGCGGGAAACACCGGGGAGCTGTTTTTT. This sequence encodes CASSRTGLAGNTGELFF.

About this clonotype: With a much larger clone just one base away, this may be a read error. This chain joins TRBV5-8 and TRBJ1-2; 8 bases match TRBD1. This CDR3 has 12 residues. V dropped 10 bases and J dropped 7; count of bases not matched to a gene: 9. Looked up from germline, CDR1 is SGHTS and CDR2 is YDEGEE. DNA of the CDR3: TGTGCCGACAGGGGCCCCCGCGGTGGCTACACCTTC. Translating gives CADRGPRGGYTF. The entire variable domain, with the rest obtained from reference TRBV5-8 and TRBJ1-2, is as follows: EAGVTQSPTHLIKTRGQQATLRCSPISGHTSVYWYQQALGLGLQFLLWYDEGEERNRGNFPPRFSGRQFPNYSSELNVNALELEDSALYLCADRGPRGGYTFGSGTRLTVV.

The CDR3 bases are TGTGCCACCAGTGGCCGGGGAGGCTACAATGAGCAGTTCTTC. Encoded protein: CATSGRGGYNEQFF. The rearrangement uses TRBV24-1 and TRBJ2-1, with a weak D call TRBD2 (6 bases). Trimming shortened V by 5 bases and J by 3 bases, and 10 bases separated the two germline ends. The CDR3 contains 14 residues. Germline V gene data show CDR1 as KGHDR and CDR2 as SFDVKD.

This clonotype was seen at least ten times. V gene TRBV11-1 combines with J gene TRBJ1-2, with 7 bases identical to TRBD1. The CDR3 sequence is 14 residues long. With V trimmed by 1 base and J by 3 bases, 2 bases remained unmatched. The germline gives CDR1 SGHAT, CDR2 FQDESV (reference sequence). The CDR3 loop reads CASSLETGDYGYTF. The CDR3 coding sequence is TGTGCCAGCAGCTTAGAAACAGGGGACTATGGCTACACCTTC.

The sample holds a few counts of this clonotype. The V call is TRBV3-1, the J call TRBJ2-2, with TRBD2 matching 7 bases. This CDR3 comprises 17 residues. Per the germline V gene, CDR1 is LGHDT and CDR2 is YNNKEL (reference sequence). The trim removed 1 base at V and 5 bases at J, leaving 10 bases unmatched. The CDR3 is CASSQGLSGMYTGELFF. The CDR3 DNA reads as TGTGCCAGCAGCCAAGGTTTGAGCGGGATGTATACCGGGGAGCTGTTTTTT.

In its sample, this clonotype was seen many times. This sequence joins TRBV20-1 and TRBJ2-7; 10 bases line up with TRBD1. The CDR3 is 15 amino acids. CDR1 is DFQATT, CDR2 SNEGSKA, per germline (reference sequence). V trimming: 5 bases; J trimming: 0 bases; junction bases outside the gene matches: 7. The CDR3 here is CSAVTGTGASYEQYF. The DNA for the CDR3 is TGCAGTGCTGTAACCGGGACAGGGGCCTCCTACGAGCAGTACTTC.

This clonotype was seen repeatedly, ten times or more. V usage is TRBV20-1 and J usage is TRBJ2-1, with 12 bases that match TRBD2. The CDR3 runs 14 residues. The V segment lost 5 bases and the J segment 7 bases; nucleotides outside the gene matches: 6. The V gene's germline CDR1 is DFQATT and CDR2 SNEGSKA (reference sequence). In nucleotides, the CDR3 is TGCAGTGCTGAGACTAGCGGGGGTTGGAATGAGCAGTTCTTC. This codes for CSAETSGGWNEQFF.

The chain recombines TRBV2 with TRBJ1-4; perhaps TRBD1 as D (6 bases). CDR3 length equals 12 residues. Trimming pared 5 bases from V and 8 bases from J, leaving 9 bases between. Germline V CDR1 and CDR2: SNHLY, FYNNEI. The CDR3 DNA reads TGTGCCAGCAGTTACGGGACAGAAAAACTGTTTTTT. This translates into CASSYGTEKLFF.

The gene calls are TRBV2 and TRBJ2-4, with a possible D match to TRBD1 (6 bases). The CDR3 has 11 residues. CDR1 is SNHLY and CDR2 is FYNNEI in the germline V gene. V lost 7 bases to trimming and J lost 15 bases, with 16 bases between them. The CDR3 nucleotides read TGTGCCAGCAAGGTGGGGGCAGTTCGGTACTTC. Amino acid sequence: CASKVGAVRYF. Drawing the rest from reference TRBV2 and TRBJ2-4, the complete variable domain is EPEVTQTPSHQVTQMGQEVILRCVPISNHLYFYWYRQILGQKVEFLVSFYNNEISEKSEIFDDQFSVERPDGSNFTLKIRSTKLEDSAMYFCASKVGAVRYFGAGTRLSVL.

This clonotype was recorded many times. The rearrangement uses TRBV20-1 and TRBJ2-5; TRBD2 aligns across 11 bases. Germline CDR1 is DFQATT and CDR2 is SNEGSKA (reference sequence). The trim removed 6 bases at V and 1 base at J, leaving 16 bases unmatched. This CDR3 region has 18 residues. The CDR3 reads CSARLLAGEVGTQETQYF. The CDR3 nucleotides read TGCAGTGCGCGATTACTAGCGGGGGAGGTTGGGACCCAAGAGACCCAGTACTTC.

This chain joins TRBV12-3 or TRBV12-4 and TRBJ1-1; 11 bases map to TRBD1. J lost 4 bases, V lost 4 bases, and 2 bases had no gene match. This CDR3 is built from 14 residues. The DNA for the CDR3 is TGTGCCAGCAGTTCCGGGACAGGGGGCACTGAAGCTTTCTTT. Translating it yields CASSSGTGGTEAFF.

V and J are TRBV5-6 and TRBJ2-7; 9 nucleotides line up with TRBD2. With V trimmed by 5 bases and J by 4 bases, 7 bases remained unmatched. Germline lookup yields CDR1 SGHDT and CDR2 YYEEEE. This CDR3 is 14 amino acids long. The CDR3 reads CASSELAGVYEQYF. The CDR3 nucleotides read TGTGCCAGCAGTGAACTAGCGGGTGTATACGAGCAGTACTTC.